The rows below give T cell receptor beta chains drawn from one sample of a study of shared clonotypes between healthy human individuals. Sequencing used immunoSEQ multiplex PCR; TCRdb keeps in-frame clones, though not all of them. The table lists millions of clones, around 95% of them singletons. The sample taken for sequencing was naive CD4+ T cells sorted from blood. All receptors come from a man in his late teens or twenties in good health. The CDR3 runs from the conserved cysteine through the conserved F or W. A D gene is named only where the DNA matches it firmly. Expanded clones get a size class; other rows say once, few or many, or leave the size out.

j_call clone_size v_call d_call cdr3_nt cdr3_aa
TRBJ2-2 NA TRBV6-5 NA TGTGCCTCCCGACCAGCGACCGGGGAGCTGTTTTTT CASRPATGELFF
TRBJ1-1 NA TRBV10-1 NA TGCGCCAGCAGTGAGTCGCAAGGGTTTCGGGCTTTCTTT CASSESQGFRAFF
TRBJ1-2 NA TRBV28 TRBD1 TGTGCCAGCAGTCCCCCGACAGGGGACTATGGCTACACCTTC CASSPPTGDYGYTF
TRBJ2-2 NA TRBV9 TRBD2 TGTGCCAGCAGCGTTAGCCTAGCGGGAGGCGTGGGCACCGGGGAGCTGTTTTTT CASSVSLAGGVGTGELFF
TRBJ2-7 once TRBV5-1 TRBD2 TGCGCCAGCAGCTCTCCTCGGCTAGCGGGACCTTTCTCCTACGAGCAGTACTTC CASSSPRLAGPFSYEQYF
TRBJ1-2 NA TRBV28 NA TGTGCCAGCAGTTTGGCAGGGAACAATGGCTACACCTTC CASSLAGNNGYTF
TRBJ1-4 NA TRBV7-9 NA TGTGCCAGCAGCTTAGGCAGTATTGAAAAACTGTTTTTT CASSLGSIEKLFF
TRBJ2-7 once TRBV4-3 TRBD2 TGCGCCAGCAGCCAGGGCGTGGGGGGGGCCTACGAGCAGTACTTC CASSQGVGGAYEQYF
TRBJ2-3 few TRBV7-3 NA TGTGCCAGCAGCCCCGACAGGTCTAGCACAGATACGCAGTATTTT CASSPDRSSTDTQYF
TRBJ2-1 NA TRBV7-2 NA TGTGCCAGCAGCTTAGGTTCGACTAGAGTACATGGTGAGCAGTTCTTC CASSLGSTRVHGEQFF
TRBJ2-2 NA TRBV4-3 TRBD2 TGCGCCAGCAGCCAAGGACTAGGACTAGCGGTTACCGGGGAGCTGTTTTTT CASSQGLGLAVTGELFF
TRBJ2-6 once TRBV2 NA TGTGCCAGTACCAGGGCCAACGTCCTGACTTTC CASTRANVLTF
TRBJ2-2 NA TRBV27 NA TGTGCCAGCAGTTTCGGGGGCGGGGAGCTGTTTTTT CASSFGGGELFF
TRBJ2-7 NA TRBV28 TRBD2 TGTGCCAGCAGTCTGGGACTAGCGGGGAGTTACGAGCAGTACTTC CASSLGLAGSYEQYF
TRBJ2-5 NA TRBV7-2 NA TGTGCCAGCAGCTCCAACCTGGGACTTCGCCAAGAGACCCAGTACTTC CASSSNLGLRQETQYF
TRBJ2-1 NA TRBV10-2 NA TGCGCCAGCAGACCGGGACTCCTAGGTGACAATGAGCAGTTCTTC CASRPGLLGDNEQFF
TRBJ1-1 NA TRBV23-1 NA TGCGCCAGCAGTCAATCGTTGGGATTGAACACTGAAGCTTTCTTT CASSQSLGLNTEAFF
TRBJ2-3 NA TRBV18 NA TGTGCCAGCTCACCACCCGTCAGCACAGATACGCAGTATTTT CASSPPVSTDTQYF
TRBJ2-2 NA TRBV14 NA TGTGCCAGCAGCCAATGGTCGTCGCTGTTTTTT CASSQWSSLFF
TRBJ1-5 NA TRBV19 TRBD1 TGTGCCAGTAGCCTTACAGCAGGGGGCGATCAGCCCCAGCATTTT CASSLTAGGDQPQHF
TRBJ2-2 NA TRBV6-5 NA TGTGCCAGCAGTTACTCCAGGGGAAGGGACACCGGGGAGCTGTTTTTT CASSYSRGRDTGELFF
TRBJ2-5 NA TRBV7-9 TRBD2 TGTGCCAGCAGCTTAGCGGCGGGACTAGCGGGAGAGACCCAGTACTTC CASSLAAGLAGETQYF
TRBJ1-3 NA TRBV11-2 NA TGTGCCAGCAGCCCACGTGGTCTCAACACCATATATTTT CASSPRGLNTIYF
TRBJ2-1 NA TRBV13 NA TGTGCCAGCAGCTCGCCTAAGAATACTGATGAGCAGTTCTTC CASSSPKNTDEQFF
TRBJ2-7 once TRBV18 NA TGTGCCAGCTCACCACCGGCATCTACGGAAGAGCAGTACTTC CASSPPASTEEQYF
TRBJ1-5 NA TRBV5-6 NA TGTGCCAGCAGCTTGGGGAGGAATCAGCCCCAGCATTTT CASSLGRNQPQHF
TRBJ2-3 NA TRBV5-4 TRBD2 TGTGCCAGCAGCCTGAACTCTGTAGCGGGGTGGGGAAATACGCAGTATTTT CASSLNSVAGWGNTQYF
TRBJ2-3 once TRBV2 TRBD2 TGTGCCAGCAGTGGGACTAGCGGGAGCACAGATACGCAGTATTTT CASSGTSGSTDTQYF
TRBJ2-1 NA TRBV7-2 TRBD1 TGTGCCAGCAGCCCGTCCGGGACAGGGACTTGGAATGAGCAGTTCTTC CASSPSGTGTWNEQFF
TRBJ2-7 NA TRBV7-2 TRBD2 TGTGCCAGCAGTGTAGCGGGGGTAAATGACGAGCAGTACTTC CASSVAGVNDEQYF
TRBJ2-3 NA TRBV27 TRBD1 TGTGCCAGCAGGGAGCGGGACAGGGGGCCAGATACGCAGTATTTT CASRERDRGPDTQYF
TRBJ2-1 NA TRBV10-1 NA TGCGCCAGCAGTGAAAGAGGTTCGGGCAATCCATACAATGAGCAGTTCTTC CASSERGSGNPYNEQFF
TRBJ2-7 NA TRBV7-9 TRBD1 TGTGCCAGCAGCTTACGGACCCGGGACAGTGTCTCCTACGAGCAGTACTTC CASSLRTRDSVSYEQYF
TRBJ1-4 NA TRBV9 NA TGTGCCAGCAGCCCGGCGTCGAATGAAAAACTGTTTTTT CASSPASNEKLFF
TRBJ2-6 NA TRBV19 NA TGTGCCAGCTCCGCTGGGGCCAACGTCCTGACTTTC CASSAGANVLTF
TRBJ2-5 NA TRBV29-1 NA TGCAGCGTTCGGCAAATATTACAAGAGACCCAGTACTTC CSVRQILQETQYF
TRBJ1-6 NA TRBV7-2 NA TGTGCCAGCAGCCTCGAGACAGACATAGGACCCCTCCACTTT CASSLETDIGPLHF
TRBJ2-5 NA TRBV5-6 TRBD1 TGTGCCAGCAGCAAAACAGGGGGCAAGGGAGAGCAGTACTTC CASSKTGGKGEQYF
TRBJ2-1 NA TRBV6-4 NA TGTGCCAGCAGTGGGTCGGCAGCTGGCTCCTACAATGAGCAGTTCTTC CASSGSAAGSYNEQFF
TRBJ1-1 NA TRBV7-9 NA TGTGCCAGCAGCAAAGGGGGGCCTGCGAACACTGAAGCTTTCTTT CASSKGGPANTEAFF
TRBJ2-2 NA TRBV28 NA TGTGCCAGCAGTTTATCTCGGACACCGAACACCGGGGAGCTGTTTTTT CASSLSRTPNTGELFF
TRBJ2-1 NA TRBV9 NA TGTGCCAGCAGCGTACTACAGGGAGGCAATGAGCAGTTCTTC CASSVLQGGNEQFF
TRBJ1-3 NA TRBV9 NA TGTGCCAGCAGCGCCCTTGGTGGGGGGCTTGGAAACACCATATATTTT CASSALGGGLGNTIYF
TRBJ2-5 NA TRBV9 NA TGTGCCAGCAGCGTAGCCCAGGACCGGACGGAGACCCAGTACTTC CASSVAQDRTETQYF
TRBJ1-1 NA TRBV30 TRBD1 TGTGCCTGGAGTCGAGGGGGCGATACTGAAGCTTTCTTT CAWSRGGDTEAFF
TRBJ2-7 NA TRBV4-2 TRBD1 TGTGCCAGCAGCCAAGATCTCCTCCGACAGGGCGGCGAGCAGTACTTC CASSQDLLRQGGEQYF
TRBJ2-2 NA TRBV30 NA TGTGCCTGGAGTCGAGGGTTCGTCTCAGTCACCGGGGAGCTGTTTTTT CAWSRGFVSVTGELFF
TRBJ2-3 NA TRBV13 NA TGTGCCAGCAGCTTAGAGACCCTTAGCGCGGGGGCGTTGGATACGCAGTATTTT CASSLETLSAGALDTQYF
TRBJ2-5 once TRBV7-9 TRBD1 TGTGCCAGCAGCTTAGCGAAAGGGACAGGGCAAGAGACCCAGTACTTC CASSLAKGTGQETQYF
TRBJ1-4 NA TRBV27 NA TGTGCCAGCAGTCCAGGGACAAGAGGCGGGGAAAAACTGTTTTTT CASSPGTRGGEKLFF
TRBJ2-5 once TRBV5-6 NA TGTGCCAGCAGCTGGGGACGGGAGACCCAGTACTTC CASSWGRETQYF
TRBJ1-2 NA TRBV10-2 NA TGCGCCAGCACCTCAGGCTGGGAAGGGAACTATGGCTACACCTTC CASTSGWEGNYGYTF
TRBJ2-1 NA TRBV25-1 TRBD2 TGTGCCAGCAGTGAATCGGGTAGCGGGAGGTACAATGAGCAGTTCTTC CASSESGSGRYNEQFF
TRBJ2-7 NA TRBV15 NA TGTGCCACCAGCAGAGGGGCAGGGTCCTACGAGCAGTACTTC CATSRGAGSYEQYF
TRBJ2-7 NA TRBV9 NA TGTGCCAGCAGCTCTCACTCCGGGACCACGACCTACGAGCAGTACTTC CASSSHSGTTTYEQYF
TRBJ2-7 few TRBV7-2 NA TGTGCCAGCAGCTTACACGGGAACAGCATGGACGAGCAGTACTTC CASSLHGNSMDEQYF
TRBJ1-2 NA TRBV6-5 TRBD1 TGTGCCAGCAGACCGACAGGGGCTGGCTACACCTTC CASRPTGAGYTF
TRBJ2-7 NA TRBV6-5 NA TGTGCCAGCAGGGCGGGTTTCTACGAGCAGTACTTC CASRAGFYEQYF
TRBJ1-4 NA TRBV20-1 NA TGCAGTGCTAGTTGTTGGGAAAAACTGTTTTTT CSASCWEKLFF
TRBJ1-2 once TRBV4-2 NA TGTGCCAGCAGCCAAGATTATATTGGGGGCTATGGCTACACCTTC CASSQDYIGGYGYTF